What follows are 32 T cell receptor beta chains derived from one specimen sequenced in a study of blood T cell repertoires in COVID-19. Sequencing was performed with immunoSEQ multiplex PCR; in TCRdb, only in-frame clones are kept and a portion is missing. The sample shows roughly 250,000 clones, more than 70% of them seen only once. The specimen sequenced was PBMCs or T cells enriched from blood (not recorded which). All receptors derive from a woman between 40 and 55 years old with acute COVID-19.

V gene TRBV10-1 combines with J gene TRBJ2-5; perhaps TRBD1 as D (6 bases). The CDR3 runs to 13 residues. In germline, CDR1 is WNHNN, CDR2 SYGVQD (reference sequence). The CDR3 nucleotides are TGCGTCACGGCCGCCGCGAGGGGGGAGACCCAGTACTTC. Its protein product is CVTAAARGETQYF.

The rearrangement joins TRBV5-1 to TRBJ2-3; D may be TRBD2 (6 bases). V lost 4 bases to trimming and J lost 4 bases, with 13 bases between them. The CDR3 has 14 amino acids. From germline, CDR1 is SGHRS and CDR2 YFSETQ. Here the CDR3 reads CASSPEGGADTQYF. The CDR3 bases are TGCGCCAGCAGCCCCGAAGGAGGGGCAGATACGCAGTATTTT.

The rearrangement uses TRBV4-1 and TRBJ1-2; tentatively, D is TRBD1 (6 bases). The CDR3 length is 14 residues. V gave up 6 bases and J gave up 8 bases, with 19 bases separating them. Looked up from germline, CDR1 is MGHRA and CDR2 is YSYEKL. The CDR3 DNA reads TGCGCCAGCAGGGAGAGGGCGGGGGCTCGGGGCTACACCTTC. Translation: CASRERAGARGYTF.

The chain carries TRBV7-9 and TRBJ1-2; TRBD1 matches at 7 bases. CDR3 length: 14 residues. V lost 5 bases and J lost 5; bases outside the gene matches: 8. Germline V CDR1 and CDR2: SEHNR, FQNEAQ (reference sequence). The CDR3 loop is CASSPQGGSYGYTF. In nucleotides, the CDR3 is TGTGCCAGCAGCCCTCAGGGGGGTTCTTATGGCTACACCTTC.

The rearrangement uses TRBV11-2 and TRBJ2-1, with 10 bases that match TRBD2. V was clipped by 4 bases and J by 2 bases; unmatched bases: 5. There are 16 residues in the CDR3. CDR1 SGHAT and CDR2 FQNNGV come from the germline V gene. CDR3 sequence: CASSSQLAGPYNEQFF. In nucleotides, the CDR3 is TGTGCCAGCAGCTCCCAACTAGCGGGACCCTACAATGAGCAGTTCTTC.

The V call is TRBV2, the J call TRBJ1-1, with 12 bases lining up with TRBD1. CDR3 length: 13 residues. Germline-derived CDR1 and CDR2 are SNHLY and FYNNEI. V gave up 9 bases and J gave up 5 bases; unmatched junction bases: 4. DNA of the CDR3: TGTGCCAGTCGGGACAGGGGGCATACTGAAGCTTTCTTT. The encoded protein is CASRDRGHTEAFF.

This clone was seen just once. The genes are TRBV29-1 and TRBJ1-2, with D maybe TRBD1 (5 bases). V was cut by 7 bases and J by 7 bases, with 19 bases left in between. CDR1 is SQVTM, CDR2 ANQGSEA, per germline. This CDR3 region has 13 residues. In nucleotides, the CDR3 is TGCAGCGCCCACAGCGAAGGGGCGACTGGCTACACCTTC. This codes for CSAHSEGATGYTF.

The chain links TRBV5-1 to TRBJ1-1; maybe TRBD1 (5 bases). Per the germline V gene, CDR1 is SGHRS and CDR2 is YFSETQ. The V end lost 4 bases, the J end lost 8 bases, and 15 bases lay between the germline ends. CDR3 length equals 13 residues. The CDR3 is CASSVTALSEAFF. The CDR3 DNA reads as TGCGCCAGCAGCGTGACAGCCCTTTCGGAAGCTTTCTTT.

The chain employs TRBV27 and TRBJ2-3; 11 bases agree with TRBD2. CDR1 and CDR2 (germline): MNHEY, SMNVEV (reference sequence). The CDR3 runs to 18 residues. V shed 6 bases, J shed 4 bases, and the junction held 15 bases outside the gene matches. CDR3 sequence: CASRLAGVSVGIPDTQYF. For the CDR3, the DNA is TGTGCCAGCAGACTAGCGGGAGTTTCGGTTGGTATTCCAGATACGCAGTATTTT.

This sequence joins TRBV30 and TRBJ1-5; TRBD1 agrees at 7 bases. The germline CDR1 and CDR2 sequences are GTSNPN and SVGIG (reference sequence). The CDR3 runs to 13 residues. V lost 3 bases and J lost 5; bases outside the gene matches: 4. As DNA, the CDR3 is TGTGCCTGGAGCCGAGACAGGGATCAGCCCCAGCATTTT. Translating it yields CAWSRDRDQPQHF.

The genes are TRBV5-5 and TRBJ1-5; the D is unclear. V was trimmed by 1 base and J by 2 bases, leaving 10 bases between them. The CDR3 sequence is 15 residues long. CDR1 is SGHKS and CDR2 is YYEKEE in the germline V gene (reference sequence). The CDR3 DNA reads as TGTGCCAGCAGCTTGAGTAGCCGGGGCAATCAGCCCCAGCATTTT. As protein: CASSLSSRGNQPQHF.

The gene calls are TRBV2 and TRBJ2-1; 8 positions agree with TRBD1. CDR1 and CDR2 from the germline V gene are SNHLY and FYNNEI. The CDR3 has 15 residues. Trimming removed 8 bases from V and 5 bases from J; junction bases left unmatched: 11. The DNA of the CDR3 is TGTGCCAGCGGACAGGACAGGGCAACAAACAATGAGCAGTTCTTC. Amino acids: CASGQDRATNNEQFF.

The chain has TRBV7-2 and TRBJ2-5, with 9 bases aligning to TRBD1. This CDR3 contains 14 residues. V trimming: 8 bases; J trimming: 2 bases; junction bases outside the gene matches: 6. Germline CDR1 is SGHTA and CDR2 is FQGNSA. CDR3 loop: CASSLQGAQETQYF. The DNA for the CDR3 is TGTGCCAGCTCACTACAGGGGGCTCAAGAGACCCAGTACTTC.

The rearrangement joins TRBV11-2 to TRBJ1-2; weak D call: TRBD1 (5 bases). This CDR3 has 13 amino acids. Germline CDR1 SGHAT, CDR2 FQNNGV. V was pared by 6 bases and J by 6 bases, with 14 bases between. The CDR3 spells CASSPRLGDGYTF. CDR3 DNA: TGTGCCAGCAGTCCGCGACTAGGGGATGGCTACACCTTC.

The rearrangement links TRBV7-2 to TRBJ2-7, with 7 bases fitting TRBD2. This CDR3 is 12 amino acids long. Germline loops: CDR1 SGHTA, CDR2 FQGNSA. V lost 5 bases and J lost 3; bases outside the gene matches: 1. CDR3 amino acids: CASSRDYYEQYF. In DNA form, the CDR3 reads TGTGCCAGCAGCCGGGACTACTACGAGCAGTACTTC. The full variable domain, completed using reference TRBV7-2 and TRBJ2-7, is GAGVSQSPSNKVTEKGKDVELRCDPISGHTALYWYRQSLGQGLEFLIYFQGNSAPDKSGLPSDRFSAERTGGSVSTLTIQRTQQEDSAVYLCASSRDYYEQYFGPGTRLTVT.

This clone was detected only once. This rearrangement joins TRBV24-1 to TRBJ1-1; possible D gene TRBD1, 5 bases. Germline values: CDR1 KGHDR, CDR2 SFDVKD. CDR3 length: 13 amino acids. With 4 bases removed from V and 4 bases from J, the gap between germline ends came to 9 bases. The CDR3 loop reads CATSDPGPTEAFF. The CDR3, as DNA: TGTGCCACCAGTGACCCAGGGCCCACTGAAGCTTTCTTT.

The genes are TRBV18 and TRBJ2-1; 10 bases line up with TRBD2. V lost 5 bases to trimming and J lost 1 base; unmatched junction nucleotides: 14. The CDR3 runs 19 residues. Germline V gives CDR1 KGHSH, CDR2 LQKENI. The CDR3 DNA reads as TGTGCCAGCTCATACGTTGTTCTAGCGGGAGTCGGTTCCTACAATGAGCAGTTCTTC. It codes for CASSYVVLAGVGSYNEQFF.

The chain joins TRBV18 to TRBJ1-4; TRBD1 matches at 9 bases. There are 15 residues in the CDR3. Germline values: CDR1 KGHSH, CDR2 LQKENI. V was clipped by 3 bases and J by 7 bases; unmatched bases: 6. CDR3 sequence reads: CASSPTGTGFEKLFF. The DNA of the CDR3 is TGTGCCAGCTCACCGACCGGGACAGGGTTTGAAAAACTGTTTTTT.

The V and J genes are TRBV27 and TRBJ1-1; tentative D call: TRBD1 (5 bases). The CDR3 runs to 11 residues. V lost 5 bases, J lost 11 bases, and 12 bases lay in between. Germline V lookup: CDR1 MNHEY, CDR2 SMNVEV (reference sequence). CDR3 DNA sequence: TGTGCCAGCAGTGGGGGGGGTTCGGCTTTCTTT. It yields the protein CASSGGGSAFF.

The rearrangement joins TRBV10-2 to TRBJ1-5; D gene uncertain. CDR1 is WSHSY and CDR2 is SAAADI in the germline V gene. The CDR3 runs to 14 residues. Between the trimmed V and J ends, which lost 0 bases and 4 bases, there was a span of 7 bases. In DNA form, the CDR3 reads TGCGCCAGCAGTGAGTCCACCAGAAATCAGCCCCAGCATTTT. It yields the protein CASSESTRNQPQHF.

DNA of the CDR3: TGTGCCAGCAGCTTTTCGCTAGCGGAGCACTACGAGCAGTACGTC. It yields the protein CASSFSLAEHYEQYV. The chain carries TRBV7-9 and TRBJ2-7; 7 positions agree with TRBD2. There are 15 residues in the CDR3. V was clipped by 3 bases and J by 3 bases; unmatched bases: 8. Looked up from germline, CDR1 is SEHNR and CDR2 is FQNEAQ (reference sequence).

The V and J genes are TRBV19 and TRBJ1-5, with 11 nucleotides matching TRBD1. The CDR3 loop spans 16 amino acids. The ends lost 5 bases at V and 5 bases at J; junction bases unmatched: 8. Germline CDR1 LNHDA, CDR2 SQIVND (reference sequence). CDR3 residues: CASSPWTGGKDQPQHF. The CDR3 DNA sequence: TGTGCCAGTAGTCCCTGGACAGGGGGCAAGGATCAGCCCCAGCATTTT.

The chain is built from TRBV28 and TRBJ2-2; D gene unclear. The ends were cut back, 1 base at V and 2 bases at J, with 14 bases in the middle. There are 17 residues in the CDR3. Germline V lookup: CDR1 MDHEN, CDR2 SYDVKM. CDR3 sequence reads: CASSLSRFVGNTGELFF. CDR3 coding DNA: TGTGCCAGCAGTTTATCCCGGTTTGTCGGTAACACCGGGGAGCTGTTTTTT.

V usage is TRBV9 and J usage is TRBJ1-1; TRBD1 matches at 10 bases. The CDR3 is made up of 17 amino acids. The V gene end was trimmed by 0 bases and the J gene end by 3 bases; junction bases not matched to a gene: 8. Per germline, CDR1 SGDLS and CDR2 YYNGEE. Here the CDR3 reads CASSVASGGTGDTEAFF. The CDR3 region has the DNA TGTGCCAGCAGCGTAGCCTCAGGGGGGACAGGGGACACTGAAGCTTTCTTT.

The rearrangement uses TRBV10-3 and TRBJ2-1; TRBD2 matches 10 bases. Germline assignment: CDR1 ENHRY and CDR2 SYGVKD. V was pared by 6 bases and J by 5 bases, with 7 bases of the junction left unmatched. There are 15 residues in the CDR3. The CDR3 protein is CAIRNASGRNNEQFF. CDR3 in DNA: TGTGCCATCAGAAATGCTAGCGGGAGAAACAATGAGCAGTTCTTC.

This sequence joins TRBV7-3 and TRBJ2-3; D perhaps matches TRBD2 (5 bases). Looked up from germline, CDR1 is SGHTA and CDR2 is FQGTGA. The CDR3 runs 13 residues. The V and J ends lost 1 base and 6 bases respectively, with 8 bases between them. Here the CDR3 reads CASSLRGLDTQYF. The CDR3 coding sequence is TGTGCCAGCAGCTTAAGAGGGTTGGATACGCAGTATTTT.

The chain has TRBV19 and TRBJ1-1, with a tentative D call TRBD1 (5 bases). The CDR3 extends over 15 amino acids. Deletions cut 6 bases from V and 4 bases from J, with 18 bases between. The germline gives CDR1 LNHDA, CDR2 SQIVND (reference sequence). The CDR3 DNA follows: TGTGCCAGTAGCTTTTCGGGGGTCACCGGCACTGAAGCTTTCTTT. It specifies CASSFSGVTGTEAFF.

V is TRBV6-6 and J is TRBJ1-2; D possibly corresponds to TRBD1 (6 bases). CDR1 and CDR2 from the germline V gene are MNHNY and SVGAGI (reference sequence). CDR3 size: 11 residues. Trimming pared 8 bases from V and 6 bases from J, leaving 10 bases between. The CDR3 sequence is CASRQEDGYTF. The CDR3 nucleotides are TGTGCCAGCCGACAGGAAGATGGCTACACCTTC.

J is TRBJ2-1 and V is TRBV27, with D possibly matching TRBD1 (5 bases). Germline assignment: CDR1 MNHEY and CDR2 SMNVEV (reference sequence). The CDR3 contains 14 residues. V lost 4 bases to trimming and J lost 9 bases, with 16 bases between them. The CDR3 DNA reads TGTGCCAGCAGTTCATCCTCCGTTAGGGGTGAGCAGTTCTTC. It yields the protein CASSSSSVRGEQFF.

V is TRBV7-2 and J is TRBJ1-2; no clear D. CDR1 and CDR2 from the germline V gene are SGHTA and FQGNSA. Trimming shortened V by 1 base and J by 6 bases, and 15 bases separated the two germline ends. The CDR3 runs to 15 residues. CDR3 sequence reads: CASSLVRLYGDGYTF. DNA of the CDR3: TGTGCCAGCAGCTTAGTAAGGCTGTACGGGGATGGCTACACCTTC.

This chain connects TRBV6-5 to TRBJ1-1; tentatively, D is TRBD1 (5 bases). The CDR3 has 13 amino acids. Trimming shortened V by 6 bases and J by 10 bases, and 18 bases separated the two germline ends. The germline gives CDR1 MNHEY, CDR2 SVGAGI. CDR3 region: CASSPANRGRAFF. The CDR3, as DNA: TGTGCCAGCAGCCCCGCGAACCGGGGGAGAGCTTTCTTT.

V usage is TRBV19 and J usage is TRBJ1-3; D is possibly TRBD1 (5 bases). This CDR3 contains 15 residues. V lost 5 bases and J 2 bases, leaving 13 bases between the germline ends. Germline V lookup: CDR1 LNHDA, CDR2 SQIVND (reference sequence). CDR3 in amino acids: CASSFTGGTGNTIYF. The CDR3, as DNA: TGTGCCAGTAGTTTCACGGGGGGGACTGGAAACACCATATATTTT. The complete variable domain, with remaining parts taken from reference TRBV19 and TRBJ1-3, reads DGGITQSPKYLFRKEGQNVTLSCEQNLNHDAMYWYRQDPGQGLRLIYYSQIVNDFQKGDIAEGYSVSREKKESFPLTVTSAQKNPTAFYLCASSFTGGTGNTIYFGEGSWLTVV.